This T cell receptor (beta chain) appears in the sequencing data of a study of shared clonotypes between healthy human individuals. For each subset, genomic DNA was distributed in equal portions over several immunoSEQ plates. Clones were read by immunoSEQ multiplex PCR, and TCRdb kept only the in-frame ones, dropping some. Counted here are 1,500,000 or so clones, approximately 98.5% occurring once; the ten biggest clones make up over 0.3%. This CDR3 spans 16 amino acids. The V gene end was trimmed by 3 bases and the J gene end by 2 bases; junction bases not matched to a gene: 9. Germline V lookup: CDR1 SGDLS, CDR2 YYNGEE. Those who donated were healthy HIV-negative adults, with no recent acute infections or vaccinations reported.

The clonotype comes from a man under 40 in good health. This chain uses TRBV9 with TRBJ2-7, with 9 bases matching TRBD2. The sequenced material came from naive CD4+ T cells sorted from blood. The subset denotes: CD45RA+ positively selected. CDR3 DNA sequence: TGTGCCAGCAGCGCTACGACCGGGACTAGCCCCTACGAGCAGTACTTC. The encoded protein is CASSATTGTSPYEQYF.